This TCR beta chain was sequenced for a study of siplizumab effects on memory and regulatory T cells. Overall study results and limits: On average, less than 75% of mappable alloreactive CD4+ clones were Treg-derived under siplizumab, against 25% to 30% in controls. Significant reduction of alloreactive sequences traceable to unstimulated CD4+ memory cells was observed with siplizumab.

Note on this clone: The target antigen is unknown.

Roughly 100,000 TCR templates underwent assay in every sample. Libraries were prepared by immunoSEQ multiplex PCR; TCRdb keeps only in-frame clonotypes and omits some of them. The table lists around 87,000 clones, about 90% of them singletons. The CDR3 is 15 residues long. V was pared by 0 bases and J by 5 bases, with 6 bases of the junction left unmatched. Germline V lookup: CDR1 GTSNPN, CDR2 SVGIG (reference sequence). This sequence joins TRBV30 and TRBJ2-5; 10 bases are shared with TRBD2. Sequenced input: CD4+ T cells sorted from blood. The sequence was collected from a human donor in good health. Here the CDR3 reads CAWSVGLAGVETQYF. CDR3 nucleotides: TGTGCCTGGAGTGTAGGGCTAGCGGGAGTTGAGACCCAGTACTTC. Full variable domain (rest looked up from reference TRBV30 and TRBJ2-5): SQTIHQWPATLVQPVGSPLSLECTVEGTSNPNLYWYRQAAGRGLQLLFYSVGIGQISSEVPQNLSASRPQDRQFILSSKKLLLSDSGFYLCAWSVGLAGVETQYFGPGTRLLVL.